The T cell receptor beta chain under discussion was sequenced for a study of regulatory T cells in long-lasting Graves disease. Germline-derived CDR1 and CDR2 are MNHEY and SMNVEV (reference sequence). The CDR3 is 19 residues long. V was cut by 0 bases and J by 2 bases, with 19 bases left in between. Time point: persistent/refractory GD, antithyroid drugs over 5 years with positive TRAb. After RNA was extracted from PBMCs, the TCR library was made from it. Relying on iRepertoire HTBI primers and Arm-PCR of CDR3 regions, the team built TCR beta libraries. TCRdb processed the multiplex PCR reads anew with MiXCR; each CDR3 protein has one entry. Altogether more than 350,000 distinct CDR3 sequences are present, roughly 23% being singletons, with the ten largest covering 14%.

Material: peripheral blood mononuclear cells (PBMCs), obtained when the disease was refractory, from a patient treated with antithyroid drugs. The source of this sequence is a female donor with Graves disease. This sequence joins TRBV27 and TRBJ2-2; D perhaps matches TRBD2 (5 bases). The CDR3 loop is CASSLSFLAAISNTGELFF. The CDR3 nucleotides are TGTGCCAGCAGTTTATCGTTCCTAGCAGCTATCTCAAACACCGGGGAGCTGTTTTTT.